These 20 T cell receptor beta chains were sequenced from one sample in a study of CD4 T cells in relation to SARS-CoV-2 and coronaviruses (dated by TCRdb to 2020 to 2022). These receptors lack a known antigen. Library preparation used the immunoSEQ multiplex PCR assay. In its TCRdb copy, this immuneACCESS table keeps in-frame sequences only and misses some clones. Where compared with another copy, unresolved V genes explain less than half of these, and the others have no known cause. The sample profile shows about 36,000 clones; about 80% of them were found once. The top ten clonotypes cover 6.6% of the sample. The sequencing input was naive CD4+ T cells from PBMCs, cultured in vitro. According to the study, the label for this sample's cell subset or site signals: naive CD4+ T cells isolated by negative enrichment. These receptors were obtained from an adult with COVID-19.

This clone has just a few counts. This chain uses TRBV6-4 with TRBJ2-7; no clear D gene. V was cut by 4 bases and J by 0 bases, with 10 bases left in between. Germline V gene data show CDR1 as MRHNA and CDR2 as SNTAGT. The CDR3 is made up of 14 amino acids. The CDR3 bases are TGTGCCAGCAGTGTGGACGCCAGCTCCTACGAGCAGTACTTC. Translation gives CASSVDASSYEQYF.

DNA for the CDR3: TGTGCCAGCAGGGCCCGAGGAGGGCCGGGCTATGGCTACACCTTC. Its translation: CASRARGGPGYGYTF. This rearrangement joins TRBV2 to TRBJ1-2; D gene ambiguous. The germline CDR1 and CDR2 sequences are SNHLY and FYNNEI. The CDR3 runs to 15 residues. V was shortened by 6 bases and J by 4 bases, with 18 bases between the two germline ends.

The rearrangement joins TRBV12-3 or TRBV12-4 to TRBJ2-2, with D uncertain. This CDR3 has 13 amino acids. With 5 bases removed from V and 4 bases from J, the gap between germline ends came to 8 bases. The CDR3 DNA sequence: TGTGCCAGCAGTCTCTACCCCACCGGGGAGCTGTTTTTT. Amino acid sequence: CASSLYPTGELFF.

CDR3 coding DNA: TGTGCCTGGAGTTCCAGGACAAACACCGGGGAGCTGTTTTTT. This gives the protein CAWSSRTNTGELFF. This rearrangement joins TRBV30 to TRBJ2-2, with D perhaps TRBD1 (5 bases). Germline CDR1 GTSNPN, CDR2 SVGIG (reference sequence). V lost 2 bases, J lost 2 bases, and 9 bases lay in between. CDR3 length: 14 amino acids.

V is TRBV6-5 and J is TRBJ2-7; the match to TRBD1 covers 11 bases. This CDR3 has 14 amino acids. V lost 6 bases to trimming and J lost 6 bases; unmatched junction nucleotides: 7. Germline CDR1 reads MNHEY; CDR2 reads SVGAGI. The CDR3 DNA follows: TGTGCCAGCAGAGACTGGGGACAGGGGGGCGAGCAGTACTTC. Amino acid sequence: CASRDWGQGGEQYF.

The rearrangement uses TRBV6-5 and TRBJ2-3; TRBD2 agrees at 9 bases. V was pared by 2 bases and J by 2 bases, with 5 bases of the junction left unmatched. Per germline, CDR1 MNHEY and CDR2 SVGAGI. The CDR3 loop spans 16 amino acids. CDR3: CASSYGLAGFTDTQYF. As DNA, the CDR3 is TGTGCCAGCAGTTACGGTCTAGCGGGGTTCACAGATACGCAGTATTTT.

The genes are TRBV27 and TRBJ2-7, with 7 positions matching TRBD1. This CDR3 has 16 residues. The V gene end was trimmed by 7 bases and the J gene end by 2 bases; junction bases not matched to a gene: 14. CDR1 MNHEY and CDR2 SMNVEV come from the germline V gene (reference sequence). The CDR3 DNA follows: TGTGCCAGCAATTCGCGGACGGGACAGCCGACCTACGAGCAGTACTTC. The encoded protein is CASNSRTGQPTYEQYF.

This clone was picked up a small number of times. This chain uses TRBV7-6 with TRBJ1-5, with D uncertain. Germline V gene lookup returns CDR1 SGHVS and CDR2 FNYEAQ. The CDR3 runs 15 residues. Trimming shortened V by 2 bases and J by 1 base, and 9 bases separated the two germline ends. Here the CDR3 reads CASSLNEGSNQPQHF. The CDR3 DNA reads TGTGCCAGCAGCTTAAACGAAGGGAGCAATCAGCCCCAGCATTTT. Filled out from reference TRBV7-6 and TRBJ1-5, the complete variable domain reads GAGVSQSPRYKVTKRGQDVALRCDPISGHVSLYWYRQALGQGPEFLTYFNYEAQQDKSGLPNDRFSAERPEGSISTLTIQRTEQRDSAMYRCASSLNEGSNQPQHFGDGTRLSIL.

This clone was recorded only once. The genes are TRBV13 and TRBJ2-5, with 9 bases identical to TRBD1. The CDR3 loop spans 15 amino acids. Germline CDR1 is PRHDT and CDR2 is FYEKMQ (reference sequence). J was trimmed by 4 bases and V by 2 bases; bases with no gene match: 5. For the CDR3, the DNA is TGTGCCAGCAGCTTATTAGGACAGGGGCTAGAGACCCAGTACTTC. Its protein product is CASSLLGQGLETQYF.

This chain uses TRBV27 with TRBJ2-5; TRBD2 is a possible D gene (8 bases). Between the trimmed V and J ends, which lost 5 bases and 4 bases, there was a span of 23 bases. The CDR3 covers 17 residues. Germline V gene data show CDR1 as MNHEY and CDR2 as SMNVEV (reference sequence). Here the CDR3 reads CASSPRQGSAGGETQYF. The DNA of the CDR3 is TGTGCCAGCAGTCCACGACAGGGATCGGCGGGGGGAGAGACCCAGTACTTC.

This clone was recorded a few times. The rearrangement uses TRBV9 and TRBJ2-2, with 8 positions matching TRBD2. Per germline, CDR1 SGDLS and CDR2 YYNGEE. The V and J ends lost 1 base and 2 bases, in that order; junction bases with no gene match: 16. The length of the CDR3 is 20 residues. The CDR3 loop reads CASSVPRTSSHYLNTGELFF. The DNA of the CDR3 is TGTGCCAGCAGCGTACCCCGGACTAGCTCCCATTATTTAAACACCGGGGAGCTGTTTTTT.

The chain links TRBV7-2 to TRBJ2-2; 10 positions match TRBD1. The ends lost 5 bases at V and 1 base at J; junction bases unmatched: 1. Germline CDR1 and CDR2: SGHTA and FQGNSA. The CDR3 runs 15 residues. CDR3 protein: CASSRTGGNTGELFF. For the CDR3, the DNA is TGTGCCAGCAGCCGGACAGGGGGGAACACCGGGGAGCTGTTTTTT.

This clone occurred once. The chain employs TRBV7-9 and TRBJ1-4; 8 bases match TRBD1. Per the germline V gene, CDR1 is SEHNR and CDR2 is FQNEAQ (reference sequence). The CDR3 contains 16 residues. Losses at the gene ends were 2 bases for V and 1 base for J; bases not matched to a gene: 3. CDR3 loop: CASSLRTGITNEKLFF. CDR3 DNA: TGTGCCAGCAGCTTAAGGACAGGGATAACTAATGAAAAACTGTTTTTT.

The CDR3 DNA sequence: TGTGCCAGCAGCGAGAGGGTCAGGAGCACAGATACGCAGTATTTT. Translated, it gives CASSERVRSTDTQYF. The chain is built from TRBV9 and TRBJ2-3; possible D gene TRBD2, 5 bases. The CDR3 length is 15 residues. CDR1 is SGDLS, CDR2 YYNGEE, per germline. Trimming removed 3 bases from V and 0 bases from J, with 11 bases in between.

This clone appeared a few times. V and J are TRBV7-3 and TRBJ2-1, with 7 bases lining up with TRBD2. Germline-derived CDR1 and CDR2 are SGHTA and FQGTGA. CDR3 length: 17 amino acids. V shed 2 bases and J 0 bases; nucleotides not matched to a gene: 7. CDR3 region: CASSLRVGGSSYNEQFF. The CDR3 DNA reads as TGTGCCAGCAGCTTACGGGTTGGCGGGAGCTCCTACAATGAGCAGTTCTTC.

The chain carries TRBV29-1 and TRBJ2-7; TRBD1 aligns across 7 bases. V lost 1 base and J lost 3; bases outside the gene matches: 0. There are 12 residues in the CDR3. The germline gives CDR1 SQVTM, CDR2 ANQGSEA. The CDR3 bases are TGCAGCGTTGAAGGACAGGGCTACGAGCAGTACTTC. Protein: CSVEGQGYEQYF.

The rearrangement links TRBV23-1 to TRBJ2-7, with no clear D. TRBV23-1 is treated as an ORF (open reading frame) with a function not yet certain. V dropped 4 bases and J dropped 5 bases, with 12 bases sitting between them. This CDR3 is 13 amino acids long. CDR3 in amino acids: CASSRETSHEQYF. The DNA of the CDR3 is TGCGCCAGCAGTCGTGAGACTTCCCACGAGCAGTACTTC.

The rearrangement joins TRBV5-1 to TRBJ2-2; no firm D call. Germline V gene data show CDR1 as SGHRS and CDR2 as YFSETQ. Between the trimmed V and J ends, which lost 2 bases and 1 base, there was a span of 9 bases. The CDR3 has 15 residues. Here the CDR3 reads CASSFSLLNTGELFF. Here the CDR3 DNA reads TGCGCCAGCAGCTTCTCCTTGCTGAACACCGGGGAGCTGTTTTTT.

A note on this clone: A read error may account for a junction end that differs from germline. The V gene is TRBV2, the J gene TRBJ1-4; the match to TRBD1 covers 8 bases. Per germline, CDR1 SNHLY and CDR2 FYNNEI. The CDR3 contains 16 residues. The CDR3 loop reads CASSRDRTATNKKLFF. CDR3 bases: TGTGCCAGCAGTCGGGACAGGACCGCAACTAATAAAAAACTGTTTTTT.

This clone was observed a single time. This chain joins TRBV29-1 and TRBJ1-3; D gene ambiguous. Trimming stripped 2 bases from V and 4 bases from J, with 6 bases between. The CDR3 has 12 amino acids. In germline, CDR1 is SQVTM, CDR2 ANQGSEA. The CDR3 region is CSVEWQGNTIYF. CDR3 sequence (DNA): TGCAGCGTTGAATGGCAGGGAAACACCATATATTTT.